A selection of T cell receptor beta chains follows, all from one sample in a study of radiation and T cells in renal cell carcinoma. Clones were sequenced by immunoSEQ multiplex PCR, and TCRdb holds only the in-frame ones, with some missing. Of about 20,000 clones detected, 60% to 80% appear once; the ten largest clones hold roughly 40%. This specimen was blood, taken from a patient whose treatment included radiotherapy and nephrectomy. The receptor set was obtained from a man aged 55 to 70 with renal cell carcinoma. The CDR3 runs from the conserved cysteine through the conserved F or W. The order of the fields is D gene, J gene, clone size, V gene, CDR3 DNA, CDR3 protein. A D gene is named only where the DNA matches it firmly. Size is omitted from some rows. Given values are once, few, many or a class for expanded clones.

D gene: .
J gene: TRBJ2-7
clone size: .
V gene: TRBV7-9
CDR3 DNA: TGTGCCAGCAGCTCTAGGCTGGAAGACTACGAGCAGTACTTC
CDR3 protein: CASSSRLEDYEQYF

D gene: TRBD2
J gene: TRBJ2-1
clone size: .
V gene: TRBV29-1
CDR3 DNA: TGTTGCGGGGGGAACAATGAGCAGTTCTTC
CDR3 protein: CCGGNNEQFF

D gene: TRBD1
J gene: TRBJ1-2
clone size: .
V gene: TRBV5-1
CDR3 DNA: TGCGCCAGCAGCTCGGTGGACAGGGTTGGTGGCTACACCTTC
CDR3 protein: CASSSVDRVGGYTF

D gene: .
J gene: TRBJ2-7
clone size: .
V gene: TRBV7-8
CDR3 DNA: TGTGCCAGCAGCTTACGTATTGACAGAAACTACGAGCAGTACTTC
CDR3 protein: CASSLRIDRNYEQYF

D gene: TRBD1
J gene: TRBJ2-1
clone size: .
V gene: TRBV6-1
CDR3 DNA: TGTGCCAGCAGTGACGGGACAGGGAGCTACAATGAGCAGTTCTTC
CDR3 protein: CASSDGTGSYNEQFF

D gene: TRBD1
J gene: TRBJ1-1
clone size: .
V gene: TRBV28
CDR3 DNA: TGTGCCAGCCTCGGCGGGGACAGGGTTACTGAAGCTTTCTTT
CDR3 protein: CASLGGDRVTEAFF

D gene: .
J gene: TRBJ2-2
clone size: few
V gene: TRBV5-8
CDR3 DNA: TGTGCCAGCAGCCCGTACACCGGGGAGCTGTTTTTT
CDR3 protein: CASSPYTGELFF

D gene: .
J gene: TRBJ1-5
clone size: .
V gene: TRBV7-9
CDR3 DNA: TGTGCCACAGGGGACAATCAGCCCCAGCATTTT
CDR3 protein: CATGDNQPQHF

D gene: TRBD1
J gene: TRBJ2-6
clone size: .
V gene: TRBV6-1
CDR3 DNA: TGTGCCAGCAGTGAGACAGGGTCCGCCTCTGGGGCCAACGTCCTGACTTTC
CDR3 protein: CASSETGSASGANVLTF

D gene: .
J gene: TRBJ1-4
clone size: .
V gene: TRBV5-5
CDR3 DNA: TGTGCCAGCAGCTGGGACCCCCGGGAAGAAAAACTGTTTTTT
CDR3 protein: CASSWDPREEKLFF

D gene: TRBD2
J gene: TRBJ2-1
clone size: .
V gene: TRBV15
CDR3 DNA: TGTGCCACCAGCAGAGCGGGACTAGCGGGAAGGAATGAGCAGTTCTTC
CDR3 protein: CATSRAGLAGRNEQFF

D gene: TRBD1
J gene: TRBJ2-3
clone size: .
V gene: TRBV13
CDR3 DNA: TGTGCCAGCAGCACGCGACAGGGGGCAGATACGCAGTATTTT
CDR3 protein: CASSTRQGADTQYF